This T cell receptor beta chain comes out of a study of T cells after yellow fever vaccination. Study-wide results and caveats: Compared with primary, the secondary response was weaker and peaked at day 5, not 15. The study noted that FACS-sorted repertoires could contain abundant clonotypes contaminating from the bulk population.

Germline V lookup: CDR1 SQVTM, CDR2 ANQGSEA. V dropped 7 bases and J dropped 4 bases, with 13 bases sitting between them. This CDR3 spans 12 amino acids. This clonotype came up a few times. Its specificity is unknown. TCRdb reprocessed the 5' RACE reads via MiXCR and lists one record per CDR3 protein. Of around 500,000 distinct CDR3 sequences listed, 21% are singletons. This sample comprised PBMCs, obtained approximately 20 days after the first yellow fever vaccination. V gene TRBV29-1 combines with J gene TRBJ1-2; weak D call: TRBD1 (5 bases). The receptor comes from a young man who received the YFV17D yellow fever vaccine. The CDR3 protein is CSGGDGRYGYTF. CDR3 nucleotide sequence: TGCAGCGGGGGGGACGGACGCTATGGCTACACCTTC.